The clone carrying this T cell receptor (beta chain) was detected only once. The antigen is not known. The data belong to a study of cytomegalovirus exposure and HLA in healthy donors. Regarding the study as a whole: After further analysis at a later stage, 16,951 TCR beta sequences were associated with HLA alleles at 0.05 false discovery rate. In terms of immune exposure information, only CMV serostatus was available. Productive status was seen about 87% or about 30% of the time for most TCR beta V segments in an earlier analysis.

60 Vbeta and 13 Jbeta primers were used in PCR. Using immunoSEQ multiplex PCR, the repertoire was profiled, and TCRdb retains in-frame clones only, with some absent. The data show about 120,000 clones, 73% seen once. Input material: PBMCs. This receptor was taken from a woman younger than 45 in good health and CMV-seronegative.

Here the CDR3 DNA reads TGTGCCAGCAGCCCTGGGGGCGAGGAAGCTTTCTTT. It translates to CASSPGGEEAFF. The genes are TRBV11-1 and TRBJ1-1, with D possibly matching TRBD1 (6 bases). Germline lookup yields CDR1 SGHAT and CDR2 FQDESV (reference sequence). The CDR3 runs 12 residues. V gave up 5 bases and J gave up 8 bases, with 12 bases separating them.